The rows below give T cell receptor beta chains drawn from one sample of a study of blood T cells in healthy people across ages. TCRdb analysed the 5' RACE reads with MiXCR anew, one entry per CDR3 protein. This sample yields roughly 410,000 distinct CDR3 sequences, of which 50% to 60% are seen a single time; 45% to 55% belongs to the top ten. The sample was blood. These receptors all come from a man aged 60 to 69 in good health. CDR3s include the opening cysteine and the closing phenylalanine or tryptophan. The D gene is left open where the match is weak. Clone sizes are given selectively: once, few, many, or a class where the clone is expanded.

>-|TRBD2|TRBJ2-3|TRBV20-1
TGCAGTGCGGCCGGGACTAGCGGGACCACAGATACGCAGTATTTT
CSAAGTSGTTDTQYF
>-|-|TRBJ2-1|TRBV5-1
TGCGCCAGCAGCTGGGCCTCAGGTGATTACAATGAGCAGTTCTTC
CASSWASGDYNEQFF
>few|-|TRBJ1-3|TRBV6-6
TGTGCCAGTAACCAACAGGCTACCTCTGGAAACACCATATATTTT
CASNQQATSGNTIYF
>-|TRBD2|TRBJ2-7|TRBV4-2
TGTGCCGGCAGCCCAACTAGCGGGGTATCCTACGAGCAGTACTTC
CAGSPTSGVSYEQYF
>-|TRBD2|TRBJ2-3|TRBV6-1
TGTGCCAGCAGTGAGCGGGAGGATGGAGATACGCAGTATTTT
CASSEREDGDTQYF
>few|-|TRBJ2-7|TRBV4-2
TGTGCCAGCAGCCAAGCAGGGGGAGGCCCCGAGCAGTACTTC
CASSQAGGGPEQYF
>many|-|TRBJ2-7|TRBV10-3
TGTGCCATCAGCCTCGGGACCTCAGGCTACGAGCAGTACTTC
CAISLGTSGYEQYF
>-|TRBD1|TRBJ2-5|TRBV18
TGTGCCAGCTCACCACCTCGACAGGGCCAAGAGACCCAGTACTTC
CASSPPRQGQETQYF
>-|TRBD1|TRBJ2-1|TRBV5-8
TGTGCCAGCAGCTTGTTGACAGGGGGCTATGAGCAGTTCTTC
CASSLLTGGYEQFF
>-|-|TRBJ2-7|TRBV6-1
TGTGCCAGCAGTCCAATGTACGAGCAGTACTTC
CASSPMYEQYF
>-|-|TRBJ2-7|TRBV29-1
TGCAGCGTTTTGGGCAGGGCGGCCTACGAGCAGTACTTC
CSVLGRAAYEQYF
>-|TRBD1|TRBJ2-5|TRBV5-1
TGCGCCAGCAGCAGGACAGGGAGCTCCCAAGAGACCCAGTACTTC
CASSRTGSSQETQYF
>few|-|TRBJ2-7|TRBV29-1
TGCAGCGTTGAAGAGGGACGGAACGAGCAGTACTTC
CSVEEGRNEQYF
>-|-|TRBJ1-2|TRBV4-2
TGTGCCAGCAGCCAAGATCCTCAGGGCCACTATGGCTGCACCTTC
CASSQDPQGHYGCTF
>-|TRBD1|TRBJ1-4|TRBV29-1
TGCAGCGCGGGACAGCGGGAAAAACTGTTTTTT
CSAGQREKLFF
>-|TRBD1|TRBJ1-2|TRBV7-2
TGTGCCAGCAGCCAAACAGGGGGCCGTGGGTACGGCTACACCTTC
CASSQTGGRGYGYTF
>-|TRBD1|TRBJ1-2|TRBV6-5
TGTGCCAGCAGTTACGGAGGGACAGGGGGGGGGTATGGCTACACCTTC
CASSYGGTGGGYGYTF